Each of the 20 T cell receptor beta chains below was sequenced from the same sample in a study of cytomegalovirus exposure and HLA in healthy donors. In the PCR, 60 Vbeta and 13 Jbeta primers were used. Clones were read by immunoSEQ multiplex PCR, and TCRdb kept only the in-frame ones, dropping some. The sample lists more than 100,000 clones; around three fifths were seen once. The sample comprised PBMCs. These receptors were obtained from a woman aged 40 to 50 in good health and CMV-seronegative.

This sequence joins TRBV11-2 and TRBJ2-1; possible D gene TRBD2, 6 bases. Deletions cut 5 bases from V and 0 bases from J, with 11 bases between. This CDR3 is built from 15 residues. CDR1 is SGHAT and CDR2 is FQNNGV in the germline V gene. DNA for the CDR3: TGTGCCAGCAGCGCCCTAGCGAACTCCTACAATGAGCAGTTCTTC. Its translation is CASSALANSYNEQFF. The full variable domain, in which reference TRBV11-2 and TRBJ2-1 provide the parts outside the CDR3, is EAGVAQSPRYKIIEKRQSVAFWCNPISGHATLYWYQQILGQGPKLLIQFQNNGVVDDSQLPKDRFSAERLKGVDSTLKIQPAKLEDSAVYLCASSALANSYNEQFFGPGTRLTVL.

This clone was observed a handful of times. This rearrangement joins TRBV6-1 to TRBJ1-1, with a possible D match to TRBD1 (5 bases). CDR3 length equals 13 residues. Trimming left V 4 bases short and J 4 bases short, with 10 bases between. CDR1 MNHNS and CDR2 SASEGT come from the germline V gene. In DNA, the CDR3 is TGTGCCAGCAGTGTCGGGCAGGGCACTGAAGCTTTCTTT. Protein: CASSVGQGTEAFF.

The gene calls are TRBV30 and TRBJ2-1; 9 bases agree with TRBD2. There are 15 residues in the CDR3. V shed 0 bases and J 7 bases; nucleotides not matched to a gene: 7. Germline assignment: CDR1 GTSNPN and CDR2 SVGIG (reference sequence). This CDR3 is CAWSVRLAGENEQFF. In DNA form, the CDR3 reads TGTGCCTGGAGTGTACGGTTAGCGGGGGAGAATGAGCAGTTCTTC.

V and J are TRBV28 and TRBJ1-2, with D maybe TRBD1 (5 bases). The germline V and J ends were trimmed by 7 bases and 2 bases, with 17 bases remaining between them. The germline CDR1 and CDR2 sequences are MDHEN and SYDVKM. This CDR3 spans 15 amino acids. In DNA, the CDR3 is TGTGCCAGCACTTCCTCTTCGGGACTGAACTATGGCTACACCTTC. Protein: CASTSSSGLNYGYTF.

This rearrangement joins TRBV28 to TRBJ2-7; D might be TRBD2 (5 bases). The V end was cut by 2 bases, the J end by 3 bases, with 8 bases between. CDR3 size: 13 residues. Germline lookup yields CDR1 MDHEN and CDR2 SYDVKM. In nucleotides, the CDR3 is TGTGCCAGCAGTTTACAAGAGGGCTACGAGCAGTACTTC. Translation: CASSLQEGYEQYF.

Notes on this clone: At the DNA level, this CDR3 is encoded by other sequences in the same sample as well. This chain uses TRBV5-1 with TRBJ1-2; a weak D match, TRBD1 (5 bases). Between the trimmed V and J ends, which lost 2 bases and 3 bases, there was a span of 8 bases. Germline-derived CDR1 and CDR2 are SGHRS and YFSETQ. The CDR3 covers 13 residues. Here the CDR3 DNA reads TGCGCCAGCAGCTTTTCGGGGGACTATGGCTACACCTTC. This sequence encodes CASSFSGDYGYTF.

The CDR3 DNA sequence: TGTGCCAGCAGCCAAGGACAGTATGGCTACACCTTC. Its translation: CASSQGQYGYTF. V usage is TRBV4-2 and J usage is TRBJ1-2; a possible D gene is TRBD1 (5 bases). Trimming took 1 base from V and 5 from J, leaving 5 bases between them. The CDR3 has 12 residues. The germline V gene encodes CDR1 LGHNA and CDR2 YNFKEQ.

The V gene is TRBV5-6, the J gene TRBJ2-5; tentative D call: TRBD1 (6 bases). With 2 bases removed from V and 5 bases from J, the gap between germline ends came to 13 bases. Germline V gene lookup returns CDR1 SGHDT and CDR2 YYEEEE. CDR3 length equals 14 residues. DNA of the CDR3: TGTGCCAGCAGCTTTGGGACAACTTTGGAGACCCAGTACTTC. Protein: CASSFGTTLETQYF.

The V gene is TRBV6-5, the J gene TRBJ1-2; 12 bases are a match to TRBD1. Trimming removed 5 bases from V and 9 bases from J; junction bases left unmatched: 10. This CDR3 contains 15 residues. Germline lookup yields CDR1 MNHEY and CDR2 SVGAGI. CDR3 amino acids: CASSPYAGTGGSYTF. The CDR3 DNA follows: TGTGCCAGCAGTCCATACGCCGGGACAGGGGGCAGCTACACCTTC.

This sequence joins TRBV5-6 and TRBJ2-3; 7 bases are a match to TRBD2. The CDR3 has 16 residues. CDR1 SGHDT and CDR2 YYEEEE come from the germline V gene. The junction had 9 bases not matched to a gene; V was cut back by 4 bases and J by 1 base. CDR3 in amino acids: CASSRGLVRGTDTQYF. DNA of the CDR3: TGTGCCAGCAGCCGAGGACTAGTGCGCGGCACAGATACGCAGTATTTT.

The CDR3 protein is CASRDRGANYGYTF. The CDR3 nucleotides read TGTGCCAGCAGGGACAGGGGCGCTAACTATGGCTACACCTTC. The chain is built from TRBV2 and TRBJ1-2; 9 nucleotides align to TRBD1. V gave up 6 bases and J gave up 0 bases; unmatched junction bases: 2. The germline V gene has CDR1 SNHLY and CDR2 FYNNEI. This CDR3 has 14 residues.

This rearrangement joins TRBV6-6 to TRBJ2-1, with D perhaps TRBD1 (6 bases). Per the germline V gene, CDR1 is MNHNY and CDR2 is SVGAGI (reference sequence). V lost 5 bases, J lost 5 bases, and 7 bases lay in between. The CDR3 totals 12 residues. The CDR3 sequence is CASSRTDNEQFF. CDR3 nucleotides: TGTGCCAGCAGTAGGACAGACAATGAGCAGTTCTTC.

This clone came up a few times. The genes are TRBV5-4 and TRBJ1-2, with D possibly being TRBD1 (6 bases). CDR1 is SGHNT and CDR2 is YYREEE in the germline V gene (reference sequence). V was cut by 5 bases and J by 7 bases, with 18 bases left in between. The CDR3 loop spans 14 amino acids. This CDR3 reads CASRLSGGAVGYTF. The DNA for the CDR3 is TGTGCCAGCAGGTTGTCCGGGGGGGCGGTTGGCTACACCTTC.

The chain links TRBV27 to TRBJ2-7, with D possibly matching TRBD1 (5 bases). Trimming took off 2 bases at V and 9 bases at J, with 17 bases between the two ends. This CDR3 region has 14 residues. The V gene's germline CDR1 is MNHEY and CDR2 SMNVEV (reference sequence). In nucleotides, the CDR3 is TGTGCCAGCAGTTTACTCCCCTTTACAGGTCGGCAGTACTTC. It yields the protein CASSLLPFTGRQYF.

The rearrangement uses TRBV29-1 and TRBJ2-7; 8 bases are shared with TRBD2. J lost 0 bases, V lost 7 bases, and 5 bases had no gene match. This CDR3 has 13 amino acids. CDR1 is SQVTM, CDR2 ANQGSEA, per germline. CDR3 coding DNA: TGCAGCGCTGGCGGGGGGAGCTCCTACGAGCAGTACTTC. This sequence encodes CSAGGGSSYEQYF.

This chain links TRBV6-5 with TRBJ1-2; D uncertain. This CDR3 region has 14 residues. Trimming took off 10 bases at V and 7 bases at J, with 22 bases between the two ends. Germline loops: CDR1 MNHEY, CDR2 SVGAGI. The chain's CDR3 is CATSRRVRSGGYTF. As DNA, the CDR3 is TGTGCCACCTCAAGGAGAGTAAGGAGCGGTGGCTACACCTTC.

The J gene is TRBJ1-1, the V gene TRBV11-1; 10 nucleotides agree with TRBD1. After removal of 0 bases from V and 2 bases from J, the junction contained 6 bases not matched to a gene. CDR1 is SGHAT and CDR2 is FQDESV in the germline V gene (reference sequence). This CDR3 has 17 residues. CDR3 DNA sequence: TGTGCCAGCAGCTTAGCGGGACAGGGGACACAAAACACTGAAGCTTTCTTT. Translation gives CASSLAGQGTQNTEAFF.

DNA of the CDR3: TGTGCCTGGAGTGTACGAGGCCTAGCGGGGGGGCAGACCTACAATGAGCAGTTCTTC. This sequence encodes CAWSVRGLAGGQTYNEQFF. The rearrangement links TRBV30 to TRBJ2-1; TRBD2 aligns across 12 bases. The CDR3 runs 19 residues. The junction had 11 bases not matched to a gene; V was cut back by 0 bases and J by 2 bases. Germline-derived CDR1 and CDR2 are GTSNPN and SVGIG (reference sequence).

This clone was seen a few times. The chain has TRBV19 and TRBJ1-1, with a possible D match to TRBD1 (6 bases). Trimming took 3 bases from V and 4 from J, leaving 18 bases between them. Germline-derived CDR1 and CDR2 are LNHDA and SQIVND (reference sequence). There are 16 residues in the CDR3. The chain's CDR3 is CASSIGTRGGGTEAFF. CDR3 nucleotide sequence: TGTGCCAGTAGTATCGGGACAAGGGGTGGAGGCACTGAAGCTTTCTTT. Full variable domain (outside the CDR3, taken from reference TRBV19 and TRBJ1-1): DGGITQSPKYLFRKEGQNVTLSCEQNLNHDAMYWYRQDPGQGLRLIYYSQIVNDFQKGDIAEGYSVSREKKESFPLTVTSAQKNPTAFYLCASSIGTRGGGTEAFFGQGTRLTVV.

The sample holds a few counts of this clone. The chain couples TRBV30 to TRBJ1-1; possibly TRBD1 for D (5 bases). V shed 8 bases and J shed 5 bases, with 21 bases lying between them. CDR1 and CDR2 from the germline V gene are GTSNPN and SVGIG (reference sequence). This CDR3 has 14 residues. In nucleotides, the CDR3 is TGTGCCCTTATCAGGGAAGCGGGGATTACTGAAGCTTTCTTT. Protein: CALIREAGITEAFF.